This T cell receptor (beta chain) was captured in a study of blood T cell repertoires in COVID-19. Per germline, CDR1 MDHEN and CDR2 SYDVKM. The CDR3 runs to 14 residues. Between the trimmed V and J ends, which lost 7 bases and 2 bases, there was a span of 15 bases. Produced via immunoSEQ multiplex PCR; TCRdb's table is partial and in-frame only. The repertoire holds 330,000 or so clones, roughly 87% seen once, with approximately 4.1% in the top ten. The sequence came from a woman aged 60 to 75 with COVID-19, enrolled during active disease. The sample consisted of peripheral blood. This rearrangement joins TRBV28 to TRBJ2-7; D is possibly TRBD2 (5 bases). CDR3: CASKGGPATYEQYF. The CDR3 DNA follows: TGTGCCAGCAAAGGAGGTCCCGCGACCTACGAGCAGTACTTC. Variable domain in full (rest from reference TRBV28 and TRBJ2-7): DVKVTQSSRYLVKRTGEKVFLECVQDMDHENMFWYRQDPGLGLRLIYFSYDVKMKEKGDIPEGYSVSREKKERFSLILESASTNQTSMYLCASKGGPATYEQYFGPGTRLTVT.